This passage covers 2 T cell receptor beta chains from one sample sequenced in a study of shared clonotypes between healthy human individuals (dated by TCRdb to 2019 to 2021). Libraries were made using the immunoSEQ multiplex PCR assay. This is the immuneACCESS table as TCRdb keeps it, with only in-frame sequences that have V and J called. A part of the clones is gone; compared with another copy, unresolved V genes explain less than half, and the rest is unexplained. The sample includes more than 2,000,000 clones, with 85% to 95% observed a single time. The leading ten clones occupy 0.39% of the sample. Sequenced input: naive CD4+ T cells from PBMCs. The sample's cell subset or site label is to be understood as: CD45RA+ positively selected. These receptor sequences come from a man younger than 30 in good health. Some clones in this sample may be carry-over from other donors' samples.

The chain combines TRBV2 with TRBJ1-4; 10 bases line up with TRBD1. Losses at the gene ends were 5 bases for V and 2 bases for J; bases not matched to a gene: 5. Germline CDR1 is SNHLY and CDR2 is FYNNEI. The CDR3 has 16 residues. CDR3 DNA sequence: TGTGCCAGCAGTTTAGACAGGGGGCTGACTAATGAAAAACTGTTTTTT. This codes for CASSLDRGLTNEKLFF.

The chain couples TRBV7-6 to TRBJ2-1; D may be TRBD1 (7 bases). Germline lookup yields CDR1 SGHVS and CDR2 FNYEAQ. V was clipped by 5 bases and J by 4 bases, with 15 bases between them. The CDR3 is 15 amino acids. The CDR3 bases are TGTGCCAGCAGCCCAGGGGGGCAACCTTACAATGAGCAGTTCTTC. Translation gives CASSPGGQPYNEQFF. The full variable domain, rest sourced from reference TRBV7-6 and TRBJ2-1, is GAGVSQSPRYKVTKRGQDVALRCDPISGHVSLYWYRQALGQGPEFLTYFNYEAQQDKSGLPNDRFSAERPEGSISTLTIQRTEQRDSAMYRCASSPGGQPYNEQFFGPGTRLTVL.